Sequencing of this T cell receptor (beta chain) was carried out in a study of PD-1 blockade in classical Hodgkin lymphoma. Whole-study context: Once every 2 weeks, patients received intravenous nivolumab at 3 mg/kg.

To note about this clone: As yet, its antigen is unknown.

Points from the study as a whole: Reports described newly diagnosed patients as having lower baseline TCR diversity than healthy donors. Baseline diversity in complete responders resembled that of newly diagnosed patients. Patients excluded were those beginning nivolumab under 1 year after ASCT.

The CDR3 is 15 amino acids. V trimming: 0 bases; J trimming: 3 bases; junction bases outside the gene matches: 1. Germline V lookup: CDR1 KGHSH, CDR2 LQKENI. Assay used: immunoSEQ multiplex PCR; TCRdb lists only in-frame clones, some missing. The table has roughly 61,000 clones, over 75% seen once; the top ten hold over 14%. All trial patients relapsed after autologous stem cell transplantation. Sequencing was performed on peripheral blood mononuclear cells (PBMCs), taken at baseline. The V and J genes are TRBV18 and TRBJ2-1, with 8 bases matching TRBD2. This TCR came from a human donor with classical Hodgkin lymphoma. The CDR3 sequence: CASSPPGLDYNEQFF. As DNA, the CDR3 is TGTGCCAGCTCACCACCGGGACTAGACTACAATGAGCAGTTCTTC.